Below, 3 T cell receptor beta chains from the same sample are listed, as sequenced in a study of cytomegalovirus exposure and HLA in healthy donors. The assay was immunoSEQ multiplex PCR, and TCRdb's table has in-frame clones only and misses some. The sample includes about 220,000 clones, about nine tenths of them seen just once. Material: PBMCs. Source of these receptors: a woman younger than 30 in good health and CMV-seronegative.

This chain uses TRBV7-2 with TRBJ2-3, with D perhaps matching TRBD1 (6 bases). Germline V CDR1 and CDR2: SGHTA, FQGNSA. The CDR3 length is 16 residues. V dropped 5 bases and J dropped 12 bases, with 27 bases sitting between them. The CDR3 DNA sequence: TGTGCCAGCAGCAGGCAGGTCAGGGGCGCAGGGTCGATACAGTATTTT. It encodes CASSRQVRGAGSIQYF. The variable domain in full, with the rest retrieved from reference TRBV7-2 and TRBJ2-3, is GAGVSQSPSNKVTEKGKDVELRCDPISGHTALYWYRQSLGQGLEFLIYFQGNSAPDKSGLPSDRFSAERTGGSVSTLTIQRTQQEDSAVYLCASSRQVRGAGSIQYFGPGTRLTVL.

V gene TRBV5-1 combines with J gene TRBJ1-1; D is ambiguous. Germline CDR1 SGHRS, CDR2 YFSETQ. The CDR3 totals 12 residues. V lost 3 bases and J 1 base, leaving 4 bases between the germline ends. The CDR3 DNA is TGCGCCAGCAGCTGGGCGAACACTGAAGCTTTCTTT. Translated, it gives CASSWANTEAFF.

The chain links TRBV30 to TRBJ2-4, with a tentative D call TRBD1 (5 bases). The V and J ends lost 7 bases and 4 bases respectively, with 11 bases between them. The CDR3 extends over 12 amino acids. Per the germline V gene, CDR1 is GTSNPN and CDR2 is SVGIG (reference sequence). DNA of the CDR3: TGTGCCTCCTCGCAGGGAAAAAACATTCAGTACTTC. Its protein product is CASSQGKNIQYF. The complete variable domain, with remaining parts taken from reference TRBV30 and TRBJ2-4, reads SQTIHQWPATLVQPVGSPLSLECTVEGTSNPNLYWYRQAAGRGLQLLFYSVGIGQISSEVPQNLSASRPQDRQFILSSKKLLLSDSGFYLCASSQGKNIQYFGAGTRLSVL.